A single sample gave rise to the 6 T cell receptor beta chains below, sequenced in a study of T cells in Graves' hyperthyroidism and ophthalmopathy. It was RNA transcripts that yielded the amplified TCR beta CDR3 regions. Carried out on the TCR CDR3, a first-round RT-PCR used the HTBI primer set. TCRdb re-called the multiplex PCR reads with MiXCR, one entry per CDR3 protein. The table lists approximately 570,000 distinct CDR3 sequences, just under 20% of them singletons, with over 45% in the top ten. The sample was blood. The receptor set was obtained from a man in his forties with Graves' ophthalmopathy.

This clonotype was recorded a few times. The chain joins TRBV4-2 to TRBJ2-1; TRBD1 matches at 7 bases. The CDR3 length is 14 residues. Germline CDR1 reads LGHNA; CDR2 reads YNFKEQ. V shed 1 base and J 9 bases; nucleotides not matched to a gene: 6. The CDR3 is CASSQVGTELEQFF. For the CDR3, the DNA is TGTGCCAGCAGCCAAGTAGGGACAGAGCTTGAGCAGTTCTTC.

This chain connects TRBV2 to TRBJ1-2, with D maybe TRBD1 (5 bases). Germline assignment: CDR1 SNHLY and CDR2 FYNNEI. Trimming removed 6 bases at V and 4 bases at J, with 18 bases between. This CDR3 contains 15 residues. The CDR3 region is CASSARGGAGYGYTF. CDR3 in DNA: TGTGCCAGCAGCGCCCGGGGAGGGGCAGGCTATGGCTACACCTTC.

V usage is TRBV6-4 and J usage is TRBJ1-1; 9 bases map to TRBD1. Germline V gene lookup returns CDR1 MRHNA and CDR2 SNTAGT. The CDR3 length is 14 residues. V lost 6 bases, J lost 7 bases, and 9 bases stayed unmatched. The CDR3 region is CASRPQGATDEAFF. CDR3 sequence (DNA): TGTGCCAGCAGACCACAGGGGGCTACAGATGAAGCTTTCTTT.

The chain is built from TRBV7-8 and TRBJ1-6, with D perhaps matching TRBD1 (6 bases). The CDR3 sequence is 15 residues long. The germline V gene encodes CDR1 SGHVS and CDR2 FQNEAQ. V shed 1 base and J shed 7 bases, with 11 bases lying between them. The CDR3 DNA is TGTGCCAGCAGCTTAGTACAGGGCGAGAATTCACCCCTCCACTTT. Translated, it gives CASSLVQGENSPLHF. The variable domain in full, completed from reference TRBV7-8 and TRBJ1-6, reads GAGVSQSPRYKVAKRGQDVALRCDPISGHVSLFWYQQALGQGPEFLTYFQNEAQLDKSGLPSDRFFAERPEGSVSTLKIQRTQQEDSAVYLCASSLVQGENSPLHFGNGTRLTVT.

Regarding this clonotype: A much larger clone differs by one base, so this may be a read error. The CDR3 does not close with the conserved phenylalanine or tryptophan, likely indicating a read error. The rearrangement joins TRBV28 to TRBJ2-1; TRBD1 or TRBD2 may be the D gene (6 bases each). V was cut by 6 bases and J by 7 bases, with 16 bases left in between. CDR3 length: 14 amino acids. Germline CDR1 and CDR2: MDHEN and SYDVKM. CDR3 residues: CASSQGGLTNEQFL. CDR3 sequence (DNA): TGTGCCAGCAGCCAAGGGGGACTCACTAATGAGCAGTTCCTC.

DNA for the CDR3: TGTGCCAGCTCAGCAAGAGGCCAGGGGCAGTTCTTC. Translating it yields CASSARGQGQFF. The chain employs TRBV18 and TRBJ2-1; tentatively, D is TRBD1 (5 bases). From germline, CDR1 is KGHSH and CDR2 LQKENI. The V gene lost 5 bases and the J gene lost 12 bases, with 14 bases spanning the gap. The CDR3 runs to 12 residues.